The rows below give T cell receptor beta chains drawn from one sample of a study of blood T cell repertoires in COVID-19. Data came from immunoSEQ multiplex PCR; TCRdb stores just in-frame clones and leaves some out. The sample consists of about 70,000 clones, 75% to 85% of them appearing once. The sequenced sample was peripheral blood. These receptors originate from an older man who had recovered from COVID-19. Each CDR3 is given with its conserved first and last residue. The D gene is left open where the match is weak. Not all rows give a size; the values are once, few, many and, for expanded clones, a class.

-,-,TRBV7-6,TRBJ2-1,CASSLASGEHNEQFF,TGTGCCAGCAGCTTAGCTAGCGGAGAGCACAATGAGCAGTTCTTC
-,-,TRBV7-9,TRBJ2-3,CASSLGEVTDTQYF,TGTGCCAGCAGCTTAGGGGAGGTCACAGATACGCAGTATTTT
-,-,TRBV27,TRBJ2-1,CASSLAGPGFAEQFF,TGTGCCAGCAGTTTAGCTGGCCCAGGGTTTGCTGAGCAGTTCTTC
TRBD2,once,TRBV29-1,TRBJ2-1,CSVEDRGLAFYNEQFF,TGCAGCGTTGAAGATAGGGGACTAGCGTTCTACAATGAGCAGTTCTTC
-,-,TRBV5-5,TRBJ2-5,CASSWGGQDQETQYF,TGTGCCAGCAGCTGGGGAGGACAGGACCAAGAGACCCAGTACTTC
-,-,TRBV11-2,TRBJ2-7,CASSSAGYEQYF,TGTGCCAGCAGCAGCGCGGGGTACGAGCAGTACTTC
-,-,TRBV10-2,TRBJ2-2,CASRASTGTQNTGELFF,TGCGCCAGCAGGGCGAGTACCGGGACACAAAACACCGGGGAGCTGTTTTTT
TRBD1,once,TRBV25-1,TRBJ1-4,CASSDGTGGNEKLFF,TGTGCCAGCAGTGATGGGACAGGTGGTAATGAAAAACTGTTTTTT
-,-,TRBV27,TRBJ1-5,CASSSQGSNQPQHF,TGTGCCAGCAGCTCACAGGGTAGCAATCAGCCCCAGCATTTT
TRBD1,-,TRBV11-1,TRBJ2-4,CASGAGQGAKNIQYF,TGTGCCAGCGGGGCGGGACAGGGAGCCAAAAACATTCAGTACTTC
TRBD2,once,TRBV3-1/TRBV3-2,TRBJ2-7,CASSQGGEQYF,TGTGCCAGCAGCCAGGGGGGGGAGCAGTACTTC
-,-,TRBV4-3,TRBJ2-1,CASSQDRGTPEYNEQFF,TGCGCCAGCAGCCAAGATCGCGGGACCCCCGAATACAATGAGCAGTTCTTC
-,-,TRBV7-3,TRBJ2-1,CASSSDSYNEQFF,TGTGCCAGCAGCTCGGACAGCTACAATGAGCAGTTCTTC
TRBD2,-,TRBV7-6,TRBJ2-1,CASSMTSGNLRNEQFF,TGTGCCAGCAGCATGACTAGCGGAAACCTACGGAATGAGCAGTTCTTC
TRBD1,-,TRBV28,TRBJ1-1,CASSLARMGRGPGQAEAFF,TGTGCCAGCAGTTTGGCCCGGATGGGTAGGGGGCCGGGACAGGCTGAAGCTTTCTTT
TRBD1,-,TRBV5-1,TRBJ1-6,CASSSDRVYSPLHF,TGCGCCAGCAGCTCGGACAGGGTATACTCACCCCTCCACTTT
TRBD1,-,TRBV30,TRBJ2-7,CAWSVQVGTGDYEQYF,TGTGCCTGGAGTGTACAGGTAGGGACAGGAGACTACGAGCAGTACTTC
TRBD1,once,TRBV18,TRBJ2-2,CVSSPTGGDSGELFF,TGTGTCAGCTCACCTACAGGGGGCGACTCCGGGGAGCTGTTTTTT
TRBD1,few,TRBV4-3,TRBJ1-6,CASSQGTGDVLHF,TGCGCCAGCAGCCAAGGGACAGGGGATGTCCTCCACTTT
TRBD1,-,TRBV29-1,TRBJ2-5,CSVGGTGASQETQYF,TGCAGCGTTGGTGGGACAGGGGCGAGCCAAGAGACCCAGTACTTC
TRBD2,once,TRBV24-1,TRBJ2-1,CATMASGYNEQFF,TGTGCCACCATGGCTAGCGGATACAATGAGCAGTTCTTC
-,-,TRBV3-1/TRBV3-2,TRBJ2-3,CASSRDTKRPSTDTQYF,TGTGCCAGCAGCCGAGATACGAAGCGACCTAGCACAGATACGCAGTATTTT
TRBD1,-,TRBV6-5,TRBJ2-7,CASSYGQAPYEQYF,TGTGCCAGCAGTTACGGACAGGCACCTTACGAGCAGTACTTC
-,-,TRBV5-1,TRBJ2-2,CASSLADREDSGELFF,TGCGCCAGCAGCTTGGCCGACAGGGAGGATTCCGGGGAGCTGTTTTTT
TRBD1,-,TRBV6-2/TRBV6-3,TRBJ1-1,CASSKDRTEAFF,TGTGCCAGCAGTAAGGACAGGACTGAAGCTTTCTTT
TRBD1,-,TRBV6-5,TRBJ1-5,CASSRTGSIQPQHF,TGTGCCAGCAGTCGGACAGGGTCTATTCAGCCCCAGCATTTT
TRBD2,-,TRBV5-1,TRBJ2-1,CASSQTSGSWNEQFF,TGCGCCAGCAGCCAAACTAGCGGGAGTTGGAATGAGCAGTTCTTC
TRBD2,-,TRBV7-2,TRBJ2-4,CASSEEGGGLAKNIQYF,TGTGCCAGCAGCGAAGAGGGCGGGGGTCTAGCCAAAAACATTCAGTACTTC
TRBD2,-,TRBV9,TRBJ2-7,CASSVAGGASYEQYF,TGTGCCAGCAGCGTAGCGGGGGGGGCCTCCTACGAGCAGTACTTC
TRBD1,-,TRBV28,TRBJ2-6,CASSPRTGTSAGANVLTF,TGTGCCAGCAGTCCGAGGACAGGTACGTCTGCTGGGGCCAACGTCCTGACTTTC
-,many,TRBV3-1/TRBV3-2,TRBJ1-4,CASQRGGGEKLFF,TGTGCCAGCCAAAGGGGCGGTGGTGAAAAACTGTTTTTT
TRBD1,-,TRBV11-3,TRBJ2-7,CASSLATGDLYEQYF,TGTGCCAGCAGCTTAGCGACAGGGGATCTTTACGAGCAGTACTTC
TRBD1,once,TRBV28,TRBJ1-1,CASSDRQGNTEAFF,TGTGCCAGCAGTGACCGACAGGGGAACACTGAAGCTTTCTTT
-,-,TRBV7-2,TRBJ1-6,CASSLPRGNNSPLHF,TGTGCCAGCAGCTTACCCCGGGGAAATAATTCACCCCTCCACTTT
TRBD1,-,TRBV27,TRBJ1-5,CASSLVQAGGLTQHF,TGTGCCAGCAGTTTAGTACAGGCAGGGGGTCTTACCCAGCATTTT
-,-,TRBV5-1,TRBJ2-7,CASSFGGGSYEQYF,TGCGCCAGCAGCTTTGGGGGCGGAAGCTACGAGCAGTACTTC
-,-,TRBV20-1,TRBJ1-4,CSAPRSEKLFF,TGCAGTGCCCCGAGGAGCGAAAAACTGTTTTTT
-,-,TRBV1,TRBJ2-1,CTSCKREGPRWFF,TGCACCAGCTGCAAGCGGGAGGGCCCTCGGTGGTTCTTC